This TCR beta chain was recorded in a study of cytomegalovirus exposure and HLA in healthy donors. The CDR3 has 14 residues. CDR1 and CDR2 (germline): SGHTA, FQGTGA. With V trimmed by 5 bases and J by 9 bases, 3 bases remained unmatched. Samples came from healthy bone marrow donors. Sampled while nominally healthy, donors likely had unrecorded immune exposures. PCR involved 60 Vbeta and 13 Jbeta primers. The data were produced by immunoSEQ multiplex PCR, yet TCRdb's version contains in-frame clones alone and is incomplete. Of 100,000 to 120,000 clones in the sample, roughly an eighth were seen once. The chain recombines TRBV7-3 with TRBJ2-3; 15 bases line up with TRBD2. Material: PBMCs. The receptor was derived from a man aged 35 to 55 in good health and CMV-seropositive. The CDR3 is CASSRTSGRETQYF. CDR3 nucleotide sequence: TGTGCCAGCAGCCGGACTAGCGGGAGGGAAACGCAGTATTTT.